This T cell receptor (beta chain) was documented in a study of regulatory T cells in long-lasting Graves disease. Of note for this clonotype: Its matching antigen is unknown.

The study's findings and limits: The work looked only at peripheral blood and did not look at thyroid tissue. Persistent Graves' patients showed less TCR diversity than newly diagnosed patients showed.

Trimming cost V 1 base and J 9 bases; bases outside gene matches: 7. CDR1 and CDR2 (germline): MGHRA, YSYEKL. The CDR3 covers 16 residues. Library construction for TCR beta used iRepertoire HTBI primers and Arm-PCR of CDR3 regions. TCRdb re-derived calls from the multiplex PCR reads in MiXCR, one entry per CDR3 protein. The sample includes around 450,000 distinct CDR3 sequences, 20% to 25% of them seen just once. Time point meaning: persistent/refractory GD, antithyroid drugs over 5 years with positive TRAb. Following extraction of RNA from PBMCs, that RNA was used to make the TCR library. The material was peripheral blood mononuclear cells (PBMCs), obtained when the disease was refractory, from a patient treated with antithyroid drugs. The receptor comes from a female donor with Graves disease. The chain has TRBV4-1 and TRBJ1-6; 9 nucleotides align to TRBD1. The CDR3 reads CASSQVPGQGGSPLHF. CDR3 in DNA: TGCGCCAGCAGCCAAGTGCCGGGACAGGGAGGTTCACCCCTCCACTTT.